These 12 T cell receptor beta chains were all obtained from the same sample, sequenced in a study of graft-versus-host responses after intestinal transplantation. Repertoires were generated with immunoSEQ multiplex PCR, while TCRdb's copy carries only in-frame clones and drops some. The sample contains more than 70,000 clones, roughly 85% of which appear only once. Their antigen targets remain unknown. Here the sequenced sample was unstimulated CD4+ T cells sorted from spleen or lymph node cells, taken before intestinal transplant. The receptors here all came from a human donor who received an intestinal transplant.

The chain employs TRBV5-8 and TRBJ1-2, with TRBD1 matching 10 bases. Germline V gene data show CDR1 as SGHTS and CDR2 as YDEGEE. With 5 bases clipped from V and 8 bases from J, the junction kept 12 bases outside the gene matches. CDR3 length: 15 residues. The CDR3 sequence: CASRKTGGQRTGYTF. Written as DNA, the CDR3 is TGTGCCAGCAGGAAGACAGGGGGCCAGCGGACCGGCTACACCTTC. Supplemented by reference TRBV5-8 and TRBJ1-2, the full variable domain reads EAGVTQSPTHLIKTRGQQATLRCSPISGHTSVYWYQQALGLGLQFLLWYDEGEERNRGNFPPRFSGRQFPNYSSELNVNALELEDSALYLCASRKTGGQRTGYTFGSGTRLTVV.

The chain has TRBV2 and TRBJ1-1, with D hard to call. V was shortened by 8 bases and J by 2 bases, with 12 bases between the two germline ends. The germline V gene encodes CDR1 SNHLY and CDR2 FYNNEI. The CDR3 totals 13 residues. The DNA of the CDR3 is TGTGCCAGCGAAAGTAACAGCAACACTGAAGCTTTCTTT. It yields the protein CASESNSNTEAFF.

The rearrangement uses TRBV7-7 and TRBJ1-1; 10 positions agree with TRBD1. This CDR3 spans 15 amino acids. CDR1 is SSHAT and CDR2 is FNYEAQ in the germline V gene (reference sequence). V shed 3 bases, J shed 5 bases, and the junction held 6 bases outside the gene matches. The CDR3 reads CASSFNRTGGTEAFF. In DNA form, the CDR3 reads TGTGCCAGCAGCTTTAACCGGACAGGGGGGACTGAAGCTTTCTTT.

This rearrangement joins TRBV28 to TRBJ2-7; TRBD1 aligns across 7 bases. This CDR3 has 15 residues. Germline CDR1 reads MDHEN; CDR2 reads SYDVKM. V gave up 4 bases and J gave up 4 bases; unmatched junction bases: 10. The CDR3 spells CASSSRKGASYEQYF. The CDR3 DNA follows: TGTGCCAGCAGTTCCCGGAAGGGGGCGTCTTACGAGCAGTACTTC. Based on the CDR3 plus reference TRBV28 and TRBJ2-7, the full variable domain is DVKVTQSSRYLVKRTGEKVFLECVQDMDHENMFWYRQDPGLGLRLIYFSYDVKMKEKGDIPEGYSVSREKKERFSLILESASTNQTSMYLCASSSRKGASYEQYFGPGTRLTVT.

Only one count was recorded for this clone. The CDR3 DNA follows: TGTGCCAGCAGCGGGACTAGAGGGTACCAAGAGACCCAGTACTTC. Protein: CASSGTRGYQETQYF. The rearrangement joins TRBV2 to TRBJ2-5, with 8 bases fitting TRBD2. With V trimmed by 6 bases and J by 0 bases, 6 bases remained unmatched. The germline CDR1 and CDR2 sequences are SNHLY and FYNNEI. The CDR3 is made up of 15 amino acids.

This clone showed up just a few times. The CDR3 bases are TGTGCCAGCAGTTACGTAGCGGGGGGGCCGCGGGAGACCCAGTACTTC. It is translated as CASSYVAGGPRETQYF. The chain employs TRBV6-5 and TRBJ2-5, with TRBD2 identical over 11 bases. Trimming at V came to 2 bases and at J to 5 bases, leaving 7 bases not matched to a gene. The CDR3 sequence is 16 residues long. Looked up from germline, CDR1 is MNHEY and CDR2 is SVGAGI.

The rearrangement joins TRBV19 to TRBJ2-5; a weak D match, TRBD2 (6 bases). Germline loops: CDR1 LNHDA, CDR2 SQIVND (reference sequence). With 5 bases removed from V and 0 bases from J, the gap between germline ends came to 10 bases. This CDR3 contains 14 residues. CDR3 region: CASSVRTNQETQYF. CDR3 nucleotide sequence: TGTGCCAGTAGTGTTCGGACTAACCAAGAGACCCAGTACTTC. The variable domain in full, completed from reference TRBV19 and TRBJ2-5, reads DGGITQSPKYLFRKEGQNVTLSCEQNLNHDAMYWYRQDPGQGLRLIYYSQIVNDFQKGDIAEGYSVSREKKESFPLTVTSAQKNPTAFYLCASSVRTNQETQYFGPGTRLLVL.

The chain recombines TRBV7-9 with TRBJ2-5; no firm D call. The J call may be incorrect, as the DNA end agrees better with TRBJ2-7. The CDR3 loop spans 17 amino acids. CDR1 is SEHNR and CDR2 is FQNEAQ in the germline V gene (reference sequence). CDR3: CASSNQISAGAFYEQYF. As DNA, the CDR3 is TGTGCCAGCAGCAACCAAATCTCCGCTGGAGCCTTCTACGAGCAGTACTTC.

V and J are TRBV11-2 and TRBJ2-2; 11 positions agree with TRBD2. The CDR3 sequence is 19 residues long. The V segment lost 2 bases and the J segment 5 bases; nucleotides outside the gene matches: 13. The germline V gene encodes CDR1 SGHAT and CDR2 FQNNGV. The CDR3 nucleotides are TGTGCCAGCAGCTTATGGGGAGGGGCGCGGACTAGCGGGACCGGGGAGCTGTTTTTT. This gives the protein CASSLWGGARTSGTGELFF.

This chain connects TRBV27 to TRBJ2-3; 7 bases align to TRBD2. The V segment lost 3 bases and the J segment 4 bases; nucleotides outside the gene matches: 10. The CDR3 has 16 residues. From germline, CDR1 is MNHEY and CDR2 SMNVEV (reference sequence). The CDR3 loop reads CASSFLGDAGADTQYF. As DNA, the CDR3 is TGTGCCAGCAGTTTCTTAGGAGATGCGGGGGCAGATACGCAGTATTTT.

The chain carries TRBV28 and TRBJ1-2; 11 bases fit TRBD1. The germline V gene has CDR1 MDHEN and CDR2 SYDVKM. CDR3 length: 15 residues. The junction had 12 bases not matched to a gene; V was cut back by 8 bases and J by 7 bases. CDR3 sequence reads: CASFRDRGYQVGYTF. The CDR3, as DNA: TGTGCCAGCTTCCGGGACAGGGGGTATCAAGTTGGCTACACCTTC.

The chain carries TRBV2 and TRBJ2-3, with 11 nucleotides matching TRBD1. Germline V gives CDR1 SNHLY, CDR2 FYNNEI. This CDR3 contains 12 residues. Trimming cost V 9 bases and J 6 bases; bases outside gene matches: 2. For the CDR3, the DNA is TGTGCCAGGGGACAGGGGGGGGATACGCAGTATTTT. Residues: CARGQGGDTQYF. Complete variable domain (other parts from reference TRBV2 and TRBJ2-3): EPEVTQTPSHQVTQMGQEVILRCVPISNHLYFYWYRQILGQKVEFLVSFYNNEISEKSEIFDDQFSVERPDGSNFTLKIRSTKLEDSAMYFCARGQGGDTQYFGPGTRLTVL.